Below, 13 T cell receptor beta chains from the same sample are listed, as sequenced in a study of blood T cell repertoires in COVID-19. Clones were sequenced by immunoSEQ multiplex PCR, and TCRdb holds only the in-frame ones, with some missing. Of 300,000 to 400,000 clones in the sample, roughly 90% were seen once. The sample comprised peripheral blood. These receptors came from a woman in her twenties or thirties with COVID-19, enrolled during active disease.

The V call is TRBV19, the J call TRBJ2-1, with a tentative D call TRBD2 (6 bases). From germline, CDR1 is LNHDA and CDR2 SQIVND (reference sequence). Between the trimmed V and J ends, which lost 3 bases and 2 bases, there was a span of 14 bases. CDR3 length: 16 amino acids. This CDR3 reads CASSILTGDPYNEQFF. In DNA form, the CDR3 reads TGTGCCAGTAGTATCCTCACGGGGGACCCCTACAATGAGCAGTTCTTC.

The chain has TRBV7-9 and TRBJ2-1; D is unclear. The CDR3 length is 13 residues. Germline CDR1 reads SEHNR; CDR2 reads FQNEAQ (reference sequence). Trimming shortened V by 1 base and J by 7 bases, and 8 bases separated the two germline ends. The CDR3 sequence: CASSLGLPNEQFF. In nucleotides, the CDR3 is TGTGCCAGCAGCTTAGGACTGCCGAATGAGCAGTTCTTC.

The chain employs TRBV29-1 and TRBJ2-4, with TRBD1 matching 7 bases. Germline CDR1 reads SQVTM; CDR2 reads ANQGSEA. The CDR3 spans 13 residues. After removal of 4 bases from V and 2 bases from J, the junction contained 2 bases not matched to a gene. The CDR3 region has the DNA TGCAGCGTTGCGACAGGGACCAAAAACATTCAGTACTTC. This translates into CSVATGTKNIQYF.

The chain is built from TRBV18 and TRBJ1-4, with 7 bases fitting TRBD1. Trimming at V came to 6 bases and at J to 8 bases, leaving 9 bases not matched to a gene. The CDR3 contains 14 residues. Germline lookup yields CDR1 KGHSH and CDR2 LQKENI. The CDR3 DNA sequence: TGTGCCAGCTCCCGGACAGGACAAGGAGAAAAACTGTTTTTT. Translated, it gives CASSRTGQGEKLFF.

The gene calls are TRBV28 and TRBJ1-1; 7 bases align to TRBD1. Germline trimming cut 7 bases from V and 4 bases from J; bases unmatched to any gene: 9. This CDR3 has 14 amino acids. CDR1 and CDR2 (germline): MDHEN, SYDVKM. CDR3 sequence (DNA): TGTGCCAGCAAAGCCGCAGGGGGGCCCACTGAAGCTTTCTTT. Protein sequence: CASKAAGGPTEAFF.

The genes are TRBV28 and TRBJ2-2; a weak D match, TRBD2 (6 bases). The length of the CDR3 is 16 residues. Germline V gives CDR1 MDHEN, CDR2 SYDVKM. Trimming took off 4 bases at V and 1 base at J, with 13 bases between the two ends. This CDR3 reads CASSSMDGGNTGELFF. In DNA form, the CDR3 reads TGTGCCAGCAGTTCGATGGACGGGGGGAACACCGGGGAGCTGTTTTTT.

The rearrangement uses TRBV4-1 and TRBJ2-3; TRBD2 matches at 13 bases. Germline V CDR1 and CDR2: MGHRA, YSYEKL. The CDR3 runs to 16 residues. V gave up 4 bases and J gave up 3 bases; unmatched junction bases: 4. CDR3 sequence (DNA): TGCGCCAGCAGCCTCGGGACTAGCGGGGTGACAGATACGCAGTATTTT. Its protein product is CASSLGTSGVTDTQYF.

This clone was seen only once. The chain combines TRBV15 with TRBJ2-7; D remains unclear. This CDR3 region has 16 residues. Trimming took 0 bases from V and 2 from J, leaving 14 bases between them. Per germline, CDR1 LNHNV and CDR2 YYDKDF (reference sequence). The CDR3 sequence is CATSRDRRSAPYEQYF. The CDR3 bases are TGTGCCACCAGCAGAGATCGCCGAAGCGCCCCCTACGAGCAGTACTTC.

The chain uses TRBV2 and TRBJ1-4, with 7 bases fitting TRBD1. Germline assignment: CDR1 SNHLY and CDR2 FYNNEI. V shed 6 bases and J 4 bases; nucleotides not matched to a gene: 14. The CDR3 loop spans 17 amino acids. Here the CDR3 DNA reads TGTGCCAGCAGCCTTAACCTCGACAGGGCCCTTAATGAAAAACTGTTTTTT. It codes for CASSLNLDRALNEKLFF.

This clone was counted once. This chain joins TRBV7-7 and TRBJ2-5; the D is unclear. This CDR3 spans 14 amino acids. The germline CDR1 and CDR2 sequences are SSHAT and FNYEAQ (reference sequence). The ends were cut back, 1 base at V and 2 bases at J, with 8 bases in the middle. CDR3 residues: CASSLGALQETQYF. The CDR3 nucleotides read TGTGCCAGCAGCTTAGGGGCCCTACAAGAGACCCAGTACTTC.

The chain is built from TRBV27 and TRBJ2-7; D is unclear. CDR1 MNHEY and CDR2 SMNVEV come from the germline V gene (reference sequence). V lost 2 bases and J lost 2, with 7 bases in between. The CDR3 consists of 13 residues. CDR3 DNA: TGTGCCAGCAGTTTAACCGGAGCCTACGAGCAGTACTTC. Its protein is CASSLTGAYEQYF.

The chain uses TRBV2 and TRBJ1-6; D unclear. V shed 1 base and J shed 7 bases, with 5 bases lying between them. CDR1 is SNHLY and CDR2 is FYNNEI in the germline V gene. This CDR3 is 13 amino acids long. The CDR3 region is CASSEERNSPLHF. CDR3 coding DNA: TGTGCCAGCAGTGAAGAGAGGAATTCACCCCTCCACTTT.

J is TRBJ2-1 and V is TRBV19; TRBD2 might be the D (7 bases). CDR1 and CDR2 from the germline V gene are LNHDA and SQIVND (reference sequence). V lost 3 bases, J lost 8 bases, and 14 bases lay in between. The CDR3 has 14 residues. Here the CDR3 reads CASSMWGGNDEQFF. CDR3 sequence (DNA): TGTGCCAGTAGTATGTGGGGGGGCAATGATGAGCAGTTCTTC. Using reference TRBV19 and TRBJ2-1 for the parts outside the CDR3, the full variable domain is DGGITQSPKYLFRKEGQNVTLSCEQNLNHDAMYWYRQDPGQGLRLIYYSQIVNDFQKGDIAEGYSVSREKKESFPLTVTSAQKNPTAFYLCASSMWGGNDEQFFGPGTRLTVL.